This paragraph reports one T cell receptor (beta chain). The naive CD8 population came from CD45RO-negative cells selected for CCR7, without terminally differentiated effector memory CD45RA+ cells. The donors were adults (healthy and HIV-negative) with no recent acute infections or vaccinations. Assay runs were performed at deep level. An even split of each subset's genomic DNA across several immunoSEQ plates was performed. Only in-frame clones appear in the TCRdb table, and some are missing; sequencing was by immunoSEQ multiplex PCR. The sample carries fewer than 1 million clones, 90% to 97% recorded once. CDR1 and CDR2 (germline): SGHNT, YENEEA. The CDR3 totals 16 residues. The J segment lost 3 bases and the V segment lost 5 bases, leaving 9 bases of the junction unmatched. This record comes from a study of shared clonotypes between healthy human individuals.

The receptor was isolated from a man younger than 45 in good health. V gene TRBV11-3 combines with J gene TRBJ1-5; 8 nucleotides match TRBD1. Sequencing was carried out using naive CD8+ T cells sorted from blood. In DNA, the CDR3 is TGTGCCAGCAGCCAATGGACAGGGCTGATCAATCAGCCCCAGCATTTT. Protein sequence: CASSQWTGLINQPQHF.